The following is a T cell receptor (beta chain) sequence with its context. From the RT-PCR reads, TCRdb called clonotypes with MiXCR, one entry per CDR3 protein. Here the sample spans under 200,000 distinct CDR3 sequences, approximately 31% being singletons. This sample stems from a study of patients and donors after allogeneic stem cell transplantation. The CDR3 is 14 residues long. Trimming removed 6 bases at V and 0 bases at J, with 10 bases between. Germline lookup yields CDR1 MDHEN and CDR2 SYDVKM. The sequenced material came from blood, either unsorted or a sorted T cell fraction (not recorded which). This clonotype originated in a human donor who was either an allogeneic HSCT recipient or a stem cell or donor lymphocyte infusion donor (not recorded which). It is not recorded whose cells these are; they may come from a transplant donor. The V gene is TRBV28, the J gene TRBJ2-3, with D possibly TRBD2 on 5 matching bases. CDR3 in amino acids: CASRRAFSTDTQYF. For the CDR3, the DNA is TGTGCCAGCAGGAGGGCGTTCAGCACAGATACGCAGTATTTT.